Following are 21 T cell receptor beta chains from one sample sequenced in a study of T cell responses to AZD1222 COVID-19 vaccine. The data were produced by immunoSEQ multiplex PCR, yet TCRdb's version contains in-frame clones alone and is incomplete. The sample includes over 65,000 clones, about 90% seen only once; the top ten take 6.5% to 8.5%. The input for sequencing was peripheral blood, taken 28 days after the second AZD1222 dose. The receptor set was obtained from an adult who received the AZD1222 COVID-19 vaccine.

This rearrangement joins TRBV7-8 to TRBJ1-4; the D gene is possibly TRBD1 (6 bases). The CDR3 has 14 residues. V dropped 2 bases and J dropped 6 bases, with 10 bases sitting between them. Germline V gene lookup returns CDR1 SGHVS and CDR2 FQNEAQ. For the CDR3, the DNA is TGTGCCAGCAGCTTATACTCAGGGGATGAAAAACTGTTTTTT. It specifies CASSLYSGDEKLFF.

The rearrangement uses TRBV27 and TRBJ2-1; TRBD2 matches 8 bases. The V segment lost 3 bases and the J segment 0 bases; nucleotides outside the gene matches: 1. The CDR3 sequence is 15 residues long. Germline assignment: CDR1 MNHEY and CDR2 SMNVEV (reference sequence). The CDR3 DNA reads TGTGCCAGCAGTTTGGGGACTAGCTCCTACAATGAGCAGTTCTTC. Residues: CASSLGTSSYNEQFF.

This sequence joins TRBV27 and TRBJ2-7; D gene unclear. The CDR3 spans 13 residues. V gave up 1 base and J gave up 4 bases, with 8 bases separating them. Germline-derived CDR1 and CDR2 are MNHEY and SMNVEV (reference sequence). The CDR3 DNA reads TGTGCCAGCAGTTTATGGGATAGGTACGAGCAGTACTTC. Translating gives CASSLWDRYEQYF.

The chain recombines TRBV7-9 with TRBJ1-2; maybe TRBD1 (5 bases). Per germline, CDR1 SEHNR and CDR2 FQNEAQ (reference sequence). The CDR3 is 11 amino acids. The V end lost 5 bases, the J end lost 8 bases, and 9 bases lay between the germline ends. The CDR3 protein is CASSPAGGYTF. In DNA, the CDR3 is TGTGCCAGCAGCCCCGCAGGGGGCTACACCTTC.

CDR3 nucleotide sequence: TGCGCCAGCAGCCAAGTACTGGGGGCGAGCACAGATACGCAGTATTTT. Its translation is CASSQVLGASTDTQYF. The V gene is TRBV4-1, the J gene TRBJ2-3; D might be TRBD1 (6 bases). The CDR3 spans 16 residues. V lost 1 base and J 0 bases, leaving 11 bases between the germline ends. Germline V gene sequence: CDR1 MGHRA, CDR2 YSYEKL.

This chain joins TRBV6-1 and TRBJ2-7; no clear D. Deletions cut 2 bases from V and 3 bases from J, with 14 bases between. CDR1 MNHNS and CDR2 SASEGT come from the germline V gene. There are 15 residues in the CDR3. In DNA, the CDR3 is TGTGCCAGCAGTGAACCGCGACACTCCTACTACGAGCAGTACTTC. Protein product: CASSEPRHSYYEQYF.

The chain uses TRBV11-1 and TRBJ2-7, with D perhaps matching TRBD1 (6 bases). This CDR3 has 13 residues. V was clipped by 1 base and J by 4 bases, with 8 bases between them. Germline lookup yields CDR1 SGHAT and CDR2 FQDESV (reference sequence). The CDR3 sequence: CASSLGTGYEQYF. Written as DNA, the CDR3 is TGTGCCAGCAGCTTAGGAACAGGGTACGAGCAGTACTTC.

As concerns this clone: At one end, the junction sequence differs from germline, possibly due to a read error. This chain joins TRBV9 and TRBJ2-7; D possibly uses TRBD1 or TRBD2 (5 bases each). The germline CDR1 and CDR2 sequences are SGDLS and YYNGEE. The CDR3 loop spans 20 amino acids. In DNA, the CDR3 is TGTGCCAGCAGCGTAGACGAGGGCGGCAGGGTTGTTGGGGTTTCCTGCGAGCAGTACTTC. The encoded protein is CASSVDEGGRVVGVSCEQYF.

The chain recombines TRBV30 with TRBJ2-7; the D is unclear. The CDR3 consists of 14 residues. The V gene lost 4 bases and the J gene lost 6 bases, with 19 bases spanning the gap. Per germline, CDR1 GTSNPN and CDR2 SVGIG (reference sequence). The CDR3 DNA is TGTGCCTGGAATCGTCGAGCGCTTGGACCCGAGCAGTACTTC. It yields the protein CAWNRRALGPEQYF.

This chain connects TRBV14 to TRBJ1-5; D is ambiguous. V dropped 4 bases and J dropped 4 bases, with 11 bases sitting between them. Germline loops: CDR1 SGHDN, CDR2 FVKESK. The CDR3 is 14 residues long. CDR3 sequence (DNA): TGTGCCAGCAGCCTTGTAGGCCTGAATCAGCCCCAGCATTTT. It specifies CASSLVGLNQPQHF.

The DNA for the CDR3 is TGTGCCAGCAGCTTAAACAGACTCAACACTGAAGCTTTCTTT. This sequence encodes CASSLNRLNTEAFF. V and J are TRBV11-2 and TRBJ1-1, with D unclear. This CDR3 is built from 14 residues. CDR1 is SGHAT and CDR2 is FQNNGV in the germline V gene. V was cut by 2 bases and J by 2 bases, with 9 bases left in between.

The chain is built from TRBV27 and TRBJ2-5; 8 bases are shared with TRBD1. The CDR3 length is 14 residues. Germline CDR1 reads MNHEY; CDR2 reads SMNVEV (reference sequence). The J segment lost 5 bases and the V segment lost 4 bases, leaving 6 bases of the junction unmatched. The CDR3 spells CASSYQGAEETQYF. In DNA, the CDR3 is TGTGCCAGCAGTTACCAGGGGGCAGAGGAGACCCAGTACTTC.

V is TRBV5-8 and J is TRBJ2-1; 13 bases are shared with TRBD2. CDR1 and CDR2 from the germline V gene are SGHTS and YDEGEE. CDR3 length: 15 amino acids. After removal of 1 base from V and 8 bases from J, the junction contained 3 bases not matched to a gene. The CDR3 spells CASSLWTSGSYEQFF. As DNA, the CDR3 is TGTGCCAGCAGCTTGTGGACTAGCGGGAGCTATGAGCAGTTCTTC.

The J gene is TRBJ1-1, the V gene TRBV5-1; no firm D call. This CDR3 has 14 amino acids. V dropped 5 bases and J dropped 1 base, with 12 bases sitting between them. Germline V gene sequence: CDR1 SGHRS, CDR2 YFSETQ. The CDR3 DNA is TGCGCCAGCAGTCCGCAGCCGACGAACACTGAAGCTTTCTTT. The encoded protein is CASSPQPTNTEAFF.

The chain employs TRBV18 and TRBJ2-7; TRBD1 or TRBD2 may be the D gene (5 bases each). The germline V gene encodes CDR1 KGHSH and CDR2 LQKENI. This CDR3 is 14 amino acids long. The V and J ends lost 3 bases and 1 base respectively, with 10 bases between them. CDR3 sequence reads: CASSPGTDSYEQYF. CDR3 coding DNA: TGTGCCAGCTCACCCGGGACGGATTCCTACGAGCAGTACTTC.

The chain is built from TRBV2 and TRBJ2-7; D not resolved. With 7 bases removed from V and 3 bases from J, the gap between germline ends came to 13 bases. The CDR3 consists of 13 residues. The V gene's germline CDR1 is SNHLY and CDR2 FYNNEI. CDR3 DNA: TGTGCCAGCACCCGAGGCATGGTCTACGAGCAGTACTTC. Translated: CASTRGMVYEQYF.

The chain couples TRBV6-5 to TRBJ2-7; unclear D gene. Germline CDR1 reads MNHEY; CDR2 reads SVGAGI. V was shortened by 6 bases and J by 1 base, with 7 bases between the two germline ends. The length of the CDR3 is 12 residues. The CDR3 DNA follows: TGTGCCAGCAGCCACTCTTCCTACGAGCAGTACTTC. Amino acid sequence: CASSHSSYEQYF.

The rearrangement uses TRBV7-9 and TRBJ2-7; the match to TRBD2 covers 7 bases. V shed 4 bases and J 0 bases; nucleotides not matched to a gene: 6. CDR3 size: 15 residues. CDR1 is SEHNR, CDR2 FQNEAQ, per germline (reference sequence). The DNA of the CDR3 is TGTGCCAGCAGCTCTTTAGCGGGCCCCTCCTACGAGCAGTACTTC. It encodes CASSSLAGPSYEQYF.

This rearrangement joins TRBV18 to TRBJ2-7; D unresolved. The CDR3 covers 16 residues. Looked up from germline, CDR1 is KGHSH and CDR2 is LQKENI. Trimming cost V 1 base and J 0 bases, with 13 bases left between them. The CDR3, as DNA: TGTGCCAGCTCACCACTTTCCGGAATCCCCTCCTACGAGCAGTACTTC. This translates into CASSPLSGIPSYEQYF. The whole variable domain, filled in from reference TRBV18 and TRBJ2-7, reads NAGVMQNPRHLVRRRGQEARLRCSPMKGHSHVYWYRQLPEEGLKFMVYLQKENIIDESGMPKERFSAEFPKEGPSILRIQQVVRGDSAAYFCASSPLSGIPSYEQYFGPGTRLTVT.

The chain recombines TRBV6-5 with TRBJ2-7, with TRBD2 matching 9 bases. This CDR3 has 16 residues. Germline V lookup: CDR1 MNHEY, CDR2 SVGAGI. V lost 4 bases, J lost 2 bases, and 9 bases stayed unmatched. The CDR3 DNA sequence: TGTGCCAGCAGTTTTCCGCGGACTAGCGCCACCTACGAGCAGTACTTC. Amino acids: CASSFPRTSATYEQYF.

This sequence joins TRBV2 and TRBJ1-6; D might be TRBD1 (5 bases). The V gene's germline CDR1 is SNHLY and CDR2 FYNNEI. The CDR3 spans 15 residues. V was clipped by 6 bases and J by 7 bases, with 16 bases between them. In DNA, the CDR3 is TGTGCCAGCAGGGACTCGGGACGGCAGAATTCACCCCTCCACTTT. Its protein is CASRDSGRQNSPLHF.